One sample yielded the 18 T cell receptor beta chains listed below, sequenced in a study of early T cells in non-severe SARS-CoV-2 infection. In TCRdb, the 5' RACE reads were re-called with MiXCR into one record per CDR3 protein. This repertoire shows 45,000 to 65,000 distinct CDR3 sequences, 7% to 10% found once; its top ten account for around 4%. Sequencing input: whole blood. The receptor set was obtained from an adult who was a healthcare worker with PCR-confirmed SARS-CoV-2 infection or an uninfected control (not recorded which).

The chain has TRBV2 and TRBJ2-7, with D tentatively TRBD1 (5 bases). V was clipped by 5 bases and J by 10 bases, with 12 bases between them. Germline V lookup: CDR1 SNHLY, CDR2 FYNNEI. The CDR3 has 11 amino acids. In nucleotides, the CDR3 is TGTGCCAGCAGTCAAGGGGCCATACAGTACTTC. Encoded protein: CASSQGAIQYF.

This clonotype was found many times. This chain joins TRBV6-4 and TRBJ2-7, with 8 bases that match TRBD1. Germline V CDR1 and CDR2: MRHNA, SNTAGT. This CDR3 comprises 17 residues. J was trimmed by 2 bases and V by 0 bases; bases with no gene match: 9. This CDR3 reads CASSDSSQGQGTYEQYF. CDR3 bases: TGTGCCAGCAGTGACTCGTCCCAAGGACAGGGAACCTACGAGCAGTACTTC.

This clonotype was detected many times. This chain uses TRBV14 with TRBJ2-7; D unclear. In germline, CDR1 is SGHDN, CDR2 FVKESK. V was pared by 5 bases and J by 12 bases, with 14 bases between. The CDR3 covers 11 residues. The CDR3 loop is CASSAVSSLYF. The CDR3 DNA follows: TGTGCCAGCAGCGCAGTGAGTTCCTTGTACTTC.

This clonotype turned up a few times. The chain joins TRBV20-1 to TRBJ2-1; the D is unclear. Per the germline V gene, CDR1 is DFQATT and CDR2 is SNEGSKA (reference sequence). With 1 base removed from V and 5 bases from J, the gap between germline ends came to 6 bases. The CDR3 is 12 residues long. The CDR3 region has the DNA TGCAGTGCTAGAGTAACGGACAATGAGCAGTTCTTC. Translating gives CSARVTDNEQFF.

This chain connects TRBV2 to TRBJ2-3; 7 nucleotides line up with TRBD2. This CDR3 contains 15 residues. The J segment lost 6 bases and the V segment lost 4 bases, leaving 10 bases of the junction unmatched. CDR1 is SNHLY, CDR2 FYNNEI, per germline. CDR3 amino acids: CASSGNSGPGDTQYF. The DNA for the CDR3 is TGTGCCAGCAGTGGTAATAGCGGGCCGGGGGATACGCAGTATTTT.

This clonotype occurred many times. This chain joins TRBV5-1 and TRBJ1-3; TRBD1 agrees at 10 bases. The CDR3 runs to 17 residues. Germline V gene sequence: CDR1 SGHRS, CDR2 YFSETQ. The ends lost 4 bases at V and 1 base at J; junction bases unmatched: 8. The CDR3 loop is CASSITGTGVSGNTIYF. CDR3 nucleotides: TGCGCCAGCAGCATCACCGGGACAGGGGTTTCTGGAAACACCATATATTTT. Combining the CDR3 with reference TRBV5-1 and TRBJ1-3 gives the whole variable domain KAGVTQTPRYLIKTRGQQVTLSCSPISGHRSVSWYQQTPGQGLQFLFEYFSETQRNKGNFPGRFSGRQFSNSRSEMNVSTLELGDSALYLCASSITGTGVSGNTIYFGEGSWLTVV.

DNA of the CDR3: TGCAGCGTCAGGACAGGGGGCATCCGTACCGCTGAAGCTTTCTTT. Encoded protein: CSVRTGGIRTAEAFF. The genes are TRBV29-1 and TRBJ1-1; the match to TRBD1 covers 11 bases. There are 15 residues in the CDR3. V trimming: 6 bases; J trimming: 6 bases; junction bases outside the gene matches: 12. Germline V CDR1 and CDR2: SQVTM, ANQGSEA. The variable domain in full, with the rest retrieved from reference TRBV29-1 and TRBJ1-1, is SAVISQKPSRDICQRGTSLTIQCQVDSQVTMMFWYRQQPGQSLTLIATANQGSEATYESGFVIDKFPISRPNLTFSTLTVSNMSPEDSSIYLCSVRTGGIRTAEAFFGQGTRLTVV.

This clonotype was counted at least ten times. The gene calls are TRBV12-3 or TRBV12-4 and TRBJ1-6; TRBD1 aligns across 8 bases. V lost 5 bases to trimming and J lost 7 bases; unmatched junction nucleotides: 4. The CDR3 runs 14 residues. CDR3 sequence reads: CASSTGQGNSPLHF. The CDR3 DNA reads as TGTGCCAGCAGTACAGGACAGGGAAATTCACCCCTCCACTTT.

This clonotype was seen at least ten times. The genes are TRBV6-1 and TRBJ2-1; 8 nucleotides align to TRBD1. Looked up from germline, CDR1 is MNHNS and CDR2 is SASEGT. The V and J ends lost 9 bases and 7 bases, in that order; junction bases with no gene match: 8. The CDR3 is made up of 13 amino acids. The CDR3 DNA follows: TGTGCCAGTCAGACAGGGGATCGGAATGAGCAGTTCTTC. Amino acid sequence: CASQTGDRNEQFF.

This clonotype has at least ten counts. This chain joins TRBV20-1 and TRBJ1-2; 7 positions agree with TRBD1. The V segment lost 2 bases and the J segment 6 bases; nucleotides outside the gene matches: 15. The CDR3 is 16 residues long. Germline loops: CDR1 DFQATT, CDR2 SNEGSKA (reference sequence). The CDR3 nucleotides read TGCAGTGCTAGATCCGGGACAGAGTTTTCGTCTCATGGCTACACCTTC. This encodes CSARSGTEFSSHGYTF.

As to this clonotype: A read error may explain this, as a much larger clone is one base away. The CDR3 loop reads CASSMRTGGYYEQYF. CDR3 in DNA: TGTGCCAGCAGCATGAGGACAGGGGGCTACTACGAGCAGTACTTC. The V call is TRBV11-2, the J call TRBJ2-7; 11 bases map to TRBD1. Germline-derived CDR1 and CDR2 are SGHAT and FQNNGV. J lost 3 bases, V lost 5 bases, and 6 bases had no gene match. CDR3 length: 15 residues.

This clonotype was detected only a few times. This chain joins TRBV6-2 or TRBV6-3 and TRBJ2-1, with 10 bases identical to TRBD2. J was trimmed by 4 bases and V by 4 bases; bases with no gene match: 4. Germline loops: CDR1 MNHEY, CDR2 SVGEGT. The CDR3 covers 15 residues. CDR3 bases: TGTGCCAGCAGTTCCCTAGCGGGAGCTTACAATGAGCAGTTCTTC. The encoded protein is CASSSLAGAYNEQFF.

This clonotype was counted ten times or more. CDR3 protein: CASSELAGLTGELFF. CDR3 coding DNA: TGTGCCAGCAGTGAACTAGCGGGACTCACCGGGGAGCTGTTTTTT. The gene calls are TRBV6-4 and TRBJ2-2; TRBD2 agrees at 10 bases. The CDR3 covers 15 residues. The V gene end was trimmed by 3 bases and the J gene end by 4 bases; junction bases not matched to a gene: 2. Germline loops: CDR1 MRHNA, CDR2 SNTAGT.

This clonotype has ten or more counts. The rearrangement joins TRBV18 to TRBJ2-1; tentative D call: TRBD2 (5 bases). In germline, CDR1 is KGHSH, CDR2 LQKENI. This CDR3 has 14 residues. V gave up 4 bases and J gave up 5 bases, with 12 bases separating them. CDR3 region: CASSLSGSHNEQFF. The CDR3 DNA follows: TGTGCCAGCTCACTCAGCGGCAGTCACAATGAGCAGTTCTTC. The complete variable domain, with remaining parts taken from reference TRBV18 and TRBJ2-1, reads NAGVMQNPRHLVRRRGQEARLRCSPMKGHSHVYWYRQLPEEGLKFMVYLQKENIIDESGMPKERFSAEFPKEGPSILRIQQVVRGDSAAYFCASSLSGSHNEQFFGPGTRLTVL.

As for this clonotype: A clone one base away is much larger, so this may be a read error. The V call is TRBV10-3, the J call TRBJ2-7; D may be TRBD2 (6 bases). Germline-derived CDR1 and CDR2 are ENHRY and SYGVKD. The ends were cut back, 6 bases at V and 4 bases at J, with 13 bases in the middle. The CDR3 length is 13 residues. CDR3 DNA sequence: TGTGCCATCAGCCGACTAGTGGGATACGAGCAGTACTTC. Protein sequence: CAISRLVGYEQYF.

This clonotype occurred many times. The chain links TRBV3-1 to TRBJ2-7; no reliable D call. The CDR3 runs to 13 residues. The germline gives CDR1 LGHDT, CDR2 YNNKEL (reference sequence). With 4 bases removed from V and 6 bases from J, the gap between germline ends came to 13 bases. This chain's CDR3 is CASSPDGPSEQYF. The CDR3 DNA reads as TGTGCCAGCAGCCCGGACGGGCCGTCCGAGCAGTACTTC.

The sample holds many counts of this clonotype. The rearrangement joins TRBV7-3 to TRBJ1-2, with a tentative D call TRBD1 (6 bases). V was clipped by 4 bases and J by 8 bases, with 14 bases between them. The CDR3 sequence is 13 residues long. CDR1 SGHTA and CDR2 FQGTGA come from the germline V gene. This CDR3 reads CASSSEQGYGYTF. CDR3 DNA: TGTGCCAGCAGCTCCGAACAGGGATACGGCTACACCTTC.

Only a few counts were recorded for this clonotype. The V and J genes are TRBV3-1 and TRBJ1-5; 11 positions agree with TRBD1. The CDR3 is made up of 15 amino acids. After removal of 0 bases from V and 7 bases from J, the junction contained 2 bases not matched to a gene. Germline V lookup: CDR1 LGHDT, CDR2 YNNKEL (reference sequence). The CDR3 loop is CASSQDWTGGQPQHF. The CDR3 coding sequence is TGTGCCAGCAGCCAAGACTGGACAGGGGGCCAGCCCCAGCATTTT.